This T cell receptor beta chain came from a study of PD-L1 blockade in urothelial cancer. Whole-study context: Each blood sample yielded a median of about 150,000 T cells.

From germline, CDR1 is SNHLY and CDR2 FYNNEI. The CDR3 loop spans 16 amino acids. Trimming left V 3 bases short and J 1 base short, with 13 bases between. Specified time point: peripheral blood 6 weeks after treatment start. Using immunoSEQ multiplex PCR, the repertoire was profiled, and TCRdb retains in-frame clones only, with some absent. The profile shows 80,000 to 95,000 clones, less than 85% of them singletons. The chain recombines TRBV2 with TRBJ2-1; D is possibly TRBD1 (6 bases). The origin of this receptor is a man between 65 and 85 years old with urothelial cancer. The sample was PBMCs, taken around atezolizumab (anti-PD-L1) treatment. The CDR3 nucleotides are TGTGCCAGCAGTGAGGTAGGGGGAGTATCCTACAATGAGCAGTTCTTC. Translated: CASSEVGGVSYNEQFF.